Included here is one TCR beta chain sequence, with context. These data originate in a study of blood T cell repertoires in COVID-19. Study as a whole: Researchers got acute and convalescent COVID-19 samples from the United States, Italy and Spain. T cells, B-cell-depleted T cells, or PBMCs supplied cDNA or gDNA.

In the authors' workflow: For nucleated cells, counts were estimated from reference gene primer amplification. Generated by immunoSEQ multiplex PCR, the TCRdb table keeps only in-frame clones and is missing some. V and J calls plus clone size are reproduced from that table; the DNA served to infer D and trimming. Of 200,000 to 250,000 clones listed, approximately 90% are singletons. V was pared by 6 bases and J by 4 bases, with 15 bases between. The CDR3 is 14 amino acids. The germline gives CDR1 MNHEY, CDR2 SMNVEV (reference sequence). The clonotype was recovered from a man aged 30 to 39 who had recovered from COVID-19. The genes are TRBV27 and TRBJ1-2; D is undetermined. Sequenced: PBMCs or T cells enriched from blood (not recorded which). CDR3 residues: CASRETGSFYGYTF. The CDR3 DNA follows: TGTGCCAGCAGAGAAACGGGATCTTTCTATGGCTACACCTTC.